The source of this T cell receptor (beta chain) is a study of blood T cell repertoires in COVID-19. Across the study: Italy, Spain and the United States were the sources of the convalescent and acute COVID-19 samples. T cells, B-cell-depleted T cells, or PBMCs provided the cDNA or gDNA that served as material.

CDR1 and CDR2 from the germline V gene are MNHEY and SMNVEV (reference sequence). The J segment lost 4 bases and the V segment lost 5 bases, leaving 19 bases of the junction unmatched. The CDR3 sequence is 19 residues long. Generated by immunoSEQ multiplex PCR, the TCRdb table keeps only in-frame clones and is missing some. The sample lists about 240,000 clones, around 88% seen once, with about 9.3% in the top ten. Ages ranged from roughly 18 to 100 years, with residence in 20 to 30 US areas. Symptom resolution, clearance, or two negative PCRs marked the recovered donors of Cohort 3. This chain uses TRBV27 with TRBJ2-1, with 8 positions matching TRBD2. The clonotype comes from a man aged 35-49 years who had recovered from COVID-19. The sequenced sample consisted of PBMCs or T cells enriched from blood (not recorded which). CDR3 loop: CASSIGEEGLAGDYNEQFF. The CDR3 bases are TGTGCCAGCAGTATAGGAGAAGAGGGGCTAGCGGGCGATTACAATGAGCAGTTCTTC.